This paragraph covers one T cell receptor (beta chain) sequence. Its specificity is unknown. The sample is drawn from a study of CD8 T cells in ankylosing spondylitis. Study-level results: Reported data indicate significant enrichment of disease-linked clones within matched ankylosing spondylitis synovial fluid. Made up of eight highly homologous variants, a TCR beta motif appeared characteristic of ankylosing spondylitis blood.

Using quantitative 5'-RACE with molecular barcodes, the authors made TCR beta libraries. Each CDR3 protein gets one entry after TCRdb re-called the 5' RACE reads with MiXCR. Seen here are 700,000 or so distinct CDR3 sequences, 19% observed once, and the top ten hold about 20%. The CDR3 has 14 residues. Germline CDR1 reads PRHDT; CDR2 reads FYEKMQ (reference sequence). With V trimmed by 5 bases and J by 4 bases, 4 bases remained unmatched. The sample consisted of blood, either unsorted or a sorted T cell fraction (not recorded which). The TCR was taken from a male donor with ankylosing spondylitis. The rearrangement uses TRBV13 and TRBJ1-4; the match to TRBD1 covers 7 bases. The CDR3 coding sequence is TGTGCCAGCAGCCGCCGGGACAGTAATGAAAAACTGTTTTTT. Encoded protein: CASSRRDSNEKLFF.